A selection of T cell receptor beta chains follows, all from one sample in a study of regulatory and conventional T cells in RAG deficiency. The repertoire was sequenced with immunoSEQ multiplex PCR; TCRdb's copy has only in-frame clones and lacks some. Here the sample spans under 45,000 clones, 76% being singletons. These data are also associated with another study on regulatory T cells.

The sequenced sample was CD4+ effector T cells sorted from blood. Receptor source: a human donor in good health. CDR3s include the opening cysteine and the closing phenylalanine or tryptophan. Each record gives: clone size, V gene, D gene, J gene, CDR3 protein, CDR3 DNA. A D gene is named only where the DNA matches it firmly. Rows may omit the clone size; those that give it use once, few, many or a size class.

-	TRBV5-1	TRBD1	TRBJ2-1	CASSSGQSPSYNEQFF	TGCGCCAGCAGCTCGGGACAGTCCCCATCCTACAATGAGCAGTTCTTC
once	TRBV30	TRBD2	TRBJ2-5	CAWSPGLAGGQETQYF	TGTGCCTGGAGCCCCGGACTAGCGGGGGGCCAAGAGACCCAGTACTTC
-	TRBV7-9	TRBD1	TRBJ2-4	CASSVQGANIQYF	TGTGCCAGCAGCGTACAGGGGGCAAACATTCAGTACTTC
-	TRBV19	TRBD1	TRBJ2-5	CASSSQGAHQYF	TGTGCCAGTAGTTCACAGGGGGCTCACCAGTACTTC
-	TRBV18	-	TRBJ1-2	CASSPGAGLARGYTF	TGTGCCAGCTCACCAGGGGCGGGACTTGCTCGTGGCTACACCTTC
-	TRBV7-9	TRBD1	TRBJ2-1	CASTTGSSYNEQFF	TGTGCCAGCACGACAGGGAGCTCCTACAATGAGCAGTTCTTC
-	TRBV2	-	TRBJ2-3	CASQMGTLTDTQYF	TGTGCCAGCCAGATGGGAACACTAACAGATACGCAGTATTTT
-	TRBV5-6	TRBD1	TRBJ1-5	CASSFSVGTGGFSGQPQHF	TGTGCCAGCAGCTTTTCCGTCGGGACAGGGGGCTTTTCTGGTCAGCCCCAGCATTTT
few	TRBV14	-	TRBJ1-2	CASSQQRNYGYTF	TGTGCCAGCAGCCAACAACGAAACTATGGCTACACCTTC
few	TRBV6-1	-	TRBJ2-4	CASSEGSADIQYF	TGTGCCAGCAGTGAAGGGTCCGCAGACATTCAGTACTTC
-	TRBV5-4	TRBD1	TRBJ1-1	CASSLSGQGITEAFF	TGTGCCAGCAGCTTGTCCGGACAGGGAATCACTGAAGCTTTCTTT
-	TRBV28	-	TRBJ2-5	CASRKGETQYF	TGTGCCAGCAGGAAAGGGGAGACCCAGTACTTC
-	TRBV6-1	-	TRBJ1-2	CASSEAETGYGYTF	TGTGCCAGCAGTGAAGCGGAGACGGGGTATGGCTACACCTTC
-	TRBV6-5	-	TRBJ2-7	CASSYRQGLSYEQYF	TGTGCCAGCAGTTACCGTCAGGGGTTGTCCTACGAGCAGTACTTC
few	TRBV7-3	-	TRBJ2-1	CASSLSPKDEQFF	TGTGCCAGCAGCTTAAGCCCCAAGGATGAGCAGTTCTTC
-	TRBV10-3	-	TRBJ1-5	CAISDGLRDNQPQHF	TGTGCCATCAGTGATGGTTTGAGAGACAATCAGCCCCAGCATTTT
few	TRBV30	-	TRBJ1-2	CAWGRNNGYTF	TGTGCCTGGGGCAGGAACAATGGCTACACCTTC
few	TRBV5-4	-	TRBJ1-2	CASSSQNGLGVGYTF	TGTGCCAGCAGCTCCCAAAATGGGCTCGGGGTAGGCTACACCTTC
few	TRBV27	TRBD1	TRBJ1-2	CASSLLGTAKGYTF	TGTGCCAGCAGTCTCCTCGGGACAGCAAAAGGCTACACCTTC
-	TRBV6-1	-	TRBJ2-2	CASRAGFIGELFF	TGTGCCAGCAGGGCTGGGTTCATCGGGGAGCTGTTTTTT
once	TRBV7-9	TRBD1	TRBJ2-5	CASSPPDRVLTQETQYF	TGTGCCAGCAGCCCTCCTGACAGGGTCTTGACGCAAGAGACCCAGTACTTC
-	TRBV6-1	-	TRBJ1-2	CASREKTTVQYGYTF	TGTGCCAGCAGAGAGAAGACGACAGTCCAATACGGCTACACCTTC
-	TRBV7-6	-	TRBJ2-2	CASSDSLTGELFF	TGTGCCAGCAGCGACAGTCTTACCGGGGAGCTGTTTTTT
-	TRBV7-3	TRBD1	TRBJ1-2	CASSSRDSNGYTF	TGTGCCAGCAGCTCTCGGGACAGCAACGGCTACACCTTC
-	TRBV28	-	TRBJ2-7	CASSSVPGSSSYEQYF	TGTGCCAGCAGCTCTGTACCGGGCAGCAGCTCCTACGAGCAGTACTTC
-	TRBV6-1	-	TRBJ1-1	CASSDSGLGNTEAFF	TGTGCCAGCAGTGACTCAGGGCTTGGGAACACTGAAGCTTTCTTT
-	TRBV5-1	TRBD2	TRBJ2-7	CASSPLAGGAGEQYF	TGCGCCAGCAGCCCCCTAGCGGGGGGGGCGGGAGAGCAGTACTTC
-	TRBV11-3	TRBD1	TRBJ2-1	CASSLETGTYNEQFF	TGTGCCAGCAGCTTAGAGACAGGGACCTACAATGAGCAGTTCTTC
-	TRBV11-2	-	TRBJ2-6	CASSLDGGLRTNVLTF	TGTGCCAGCAGCTTAGACGGGGGTCTGAGGACCAACGTCCTGACTTTC
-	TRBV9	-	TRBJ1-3	CASSARPGTSSSGNTIYF	TGTGCCAGCAGCGCCCGTCCCGGGACATCGAGCTCTGGAAACACCATATATTTT
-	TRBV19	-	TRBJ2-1	CASTPPFRSSNEQFF	TGTGCCAGTACGCCTCCTTTCCGAAGCTCAAATGAGCAGTTCTTC
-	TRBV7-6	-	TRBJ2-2	CASSLERRGTGELFF	TGTGCCAGCAGCTTAGAGCGAAGGGGCACCGGGGAGCTGTTTTTT
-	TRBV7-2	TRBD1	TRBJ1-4	CASSPTGTGNEKLFF	TGTGCCAGCAGCCCAACCGGGACAGGGAATGAAAAACTGTTTTTT
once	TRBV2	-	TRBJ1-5	CASSDRGAWAEQPQHF	TGTGCCAGCAGTGACAGGGGTGCGTGGGCCGAACAGCCCCAGCATTTT
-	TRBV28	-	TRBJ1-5	CASSLLRVGDQPQHF	TGTGCCAGCAGTTTACTCAGGGTCGGGGATCAGCCCCAGCATTTT
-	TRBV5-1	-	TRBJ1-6	CASSQTAGTDNSPLHF	TGCGCCAGCAGCCAGACAGCCGGGACGGATAATTCACCCCTCCACTTT
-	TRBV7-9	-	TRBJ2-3	CASSLMEGNTQYF	TGTGCCAGCAGCTTAATGGAAGGGAATACGCAGTATTTT
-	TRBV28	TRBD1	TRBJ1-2	CASSLSTGGSVKGYGYTF	TGTGCCAGCAGTTTATCCACAGGGGGTTCAGTGAAGGGGTATGGCTACACCTTC
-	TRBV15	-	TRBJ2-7	CATSSPNRDEQYF	TGTGCCACCAGCAGCCCGAACAGGGACGAGCAGTACTTC
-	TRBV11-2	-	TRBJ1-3	CASSQSPRNTIYF	TGTGCCAGCAGCCAATCCCCCAGGAACACCATATATTTT
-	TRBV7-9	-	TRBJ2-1	CASKNPGPPGDEQFF	TGTGCCAGCAAAAATCCGGGACCCCCCGGGGATGAGCAGTTCTTC
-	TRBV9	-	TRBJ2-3	CASSPRGTLPTDTQYF	TGTGCCAGCAGCCCTAGGGGCACTCTTCCCACAGATACGCAGTATTTT
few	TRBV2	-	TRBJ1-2	CASSPRGDYGYTF	TGTGCCAGCAGCCCCAGGGGTGACTATGGCTACACCTTC
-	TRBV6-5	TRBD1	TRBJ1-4	CASSLQGALREKLFF	TGTGCCAGCAGTTTACAGGGGGCTTTAAGAGAAAAACTGTTTTTT
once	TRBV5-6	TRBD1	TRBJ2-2	CASSPDGGTGTGELFF	TGTGCCAGCAGCCCGGATGGCGGGACAGGGACCGGGGAGCTGTTTTTT
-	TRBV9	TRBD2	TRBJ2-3	CASSVSLAGASTDTQYF	TGTGCCAGCAGCGTTTCACTAGCGGGGGCCAGCACAGATACGCAGTATTTT
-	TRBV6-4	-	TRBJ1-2	CASSDSIQDPGGYTF	TGTGCCAGCAGTGACTCGATTCAGGACCCTGGAGGCTACACCTTC
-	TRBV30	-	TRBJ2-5	CAWDQGMGTQYF	TGTGCCTGGGACCAGGGAATGGGGACCCAGTACTTC
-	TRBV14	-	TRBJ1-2	CASSLSQGYGYTF	TGTGCCAGCAGTCTAAGTCAGGGCTATGGCTACACCTTC
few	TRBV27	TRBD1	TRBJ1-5	CASSPTGGYGNQPQHF	TGTGCCAGCAGCCCAACAGGGGGCTATGGCAATCAGCCCCAGCATTTT
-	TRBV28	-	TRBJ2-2	CASSSPGDTTGELFF	TGTGCCAGCAGCTCTCCAGGGGATACCACCGGGGAGCTGTTTTTT